A single sample is the source of the 6 T cell receptor beta chains below, sequenced in a study of OX40 agonist ivuxolimab in advanced cancers. TCRdb's copy holds only in-frame clones and misses some; the assay was immunoSEQ multiplex PCR. The sample consists of around 34,000 clones, roughly 89% of them appearing once. The sequenced sample was CD4+ or CD8+ T cells sorted from blood, obtained in a trial of the OX40 agonist ivuxolimab. The receptors derive from an adult with an advanced solid tumor such as melanoma, head and neck, liver or kidney cancer.

This clone has a handful of counts. The chain recombines TRBV27 with TRBJ2-5, with a possible D match to TRBD1 (5 bases). The CDR3 spans 13 residues. Germline V gene data show CDR1 as MNHEY and CDR2 as SMNVEV (reference sequence). Deletions cut 6 bases from V and 7 bases from J, with 15 bases between. This CDR3 is CASSQGSERTQYF. The DNA for the CDR3 is TGTGCCAGCAGCCAGGGAAGCGAGAGGACCCAGTACTTC.

V usage is TRBV4-1 and J usage is TRBJ2-7; D uncertain. With 1 base removed from V and 7 bases from J, the gap between germline ends came to 17 bases. Germline-derived CDR1 and CDR2 are MGHRA and YSYEKL. The CDR3 runs 15 residues. Here the CDR3 reads CASSQVKDKWREQYF. The CDR3 DNA is TGCGCCAGCAGCCAAGTTAAAGATAAATGGAGAGAGCAGTACTTC.

V gene TRBV19 combines with J gene TRBJ2-7; TRBD2 agrees at 14 bases. The CDR3 totals 15 residues. Germline lookup yields CDR1 LNHDA and CDR2 SQIVND (reference sequence). Trimming cost V 6 bases and J 3 bases; bases outside gene matches: 4. The CDR3 loop is CASSTGLAGVYEQYF. CDR3 nucleotide sequence: TGTGCCAGTAGCACGGGACTAGCGGGAGTCTACGAGCAGTACTTC.

The V and J genes are TRBV10-2 and TRBJ2-5; 8 bases line up with TRBD1. The J call may be wrong; the DNA end is better matched by TRBJ2-7. The CDR3 runs 15 residues. Germline V gene data show CDR1 as WSHSY and CDR2 as SAAADI. The CDR3 sequence is CASSDRTGSSYEQYF. CDR3 DNA sequence: TGCGCCAGCAGTGACAGGACAGGGAGCTCCTACGAGCAGTACTTC.

This rearrangement joins TRBV7-9 to TRBJ1-2; a possible D gene is TRBD1 (5 bases). Trimming took off 7 bases at V and 3 bases at J, with 18 bases between the two ends. The CDR3 sequence is 15 residues long. Germline V gene data show CDR1 as SEHNR and CDR2 as FQNEAQ (reference sequence). The DNA for the CDR3 is TGTGCCAGCAAACAAACCGGGACGGGGGACTATGGCTACACCTTC. This translates into CASKQTGTGDYGYTF.

This sequence joins TRBV4-1 and TRBJ2-2, with TRBD2 as a possible D gene (6 bases). V was cut by 4 bases and J by 4 bases, with 16 bases left in between. The CDR3 runs 16 residues. Germline lookup yields CDR1 MGHRA and CDR2 YSYEKL. In nucleotides, the CDR3 is TGCGCCAGCAGCCTTGGGACCGGGAGCCCCACCGGGGAGCTGTTTTTT. Its protein is CASSLGTGSPTGELFF.